This T cell receptor beta chain was captured in a study of CD8+CD57+ T cells in acquired aplastic anemia. Study in general: An average of approximately 3.2 ug of DNA was obtained from sorted CD4+ and CD8+ cells. Healthy donor CD4+ cell samples had a mean of around 10 million reads. Study-wide findings and caveats: Controls did not differ significantly from patients in CD8+ Simpson's diversity. Overlap between patients and controls comprised roughly 30 CD8+ CDR3 sequences.

Germline V gene data show CDR1 as DFQATT and CDR2 as SNEGSKA (reference sequence). V gave up 2 bases and J gave up 6 bases; unmatched junction bases: 9. The CDR3 covers 14 residues. Genomic DNA provided the template from which TCR beta VDJ and CDR3 profiles were obtained. MiXCR was run by TCRdb on the reads, yielding one entry per CDR3 protein. The data hold 350,000 to 450,000 distinct CDR3 sequences, with 55% to 70% observed a single time. For this clonotype: Its antigen is unknown.

Sequenced: sorted CD4+, CD8+, or CD8+CD57+ T cells (not recorded which) from PBMCs. This receptor was identified in a human donor in good health, serving as a control. The chain has TRBV20-1 and TRBJ1-1, with 7 bases lining up with TRBD1. The chain's CDR3 is CSARRQGSGAEAFF. The CDR3 DNA reads as TGCAGTGCTAGAAGACAGGGTTCAGGAGCTGAAGCTTTCTTT.